One and the same sample provided the 10 T cell receptor beta chains below, sequenced in a study of cytomegalovirus exposure and HLA in healthy donors. It was with 60 Vbeta and 13 Jbeta primers that the PCR ran. Data came from immunoSEQ multiplex PCR; TCRdb stores just in-frame clones and leaves some out. The sample includes roughly 180,000 clones, about four fifths of them seen just once. Sequencing was performed on PBMCs. The receptors shown here come from a young man in good health and CMV-seropositive.

J is TRBJ2-7 and V is TRBV5-1, with 8 bases fitting TRBD2. From germline, CDR1 is SGHRS and CDR2 YFSETQ. J was trimmed by 7 bases and V by 0 bases; bases with no gene match: 9. The CDR3 has 15 amino acids. CDR3 region: CASSLVAGGGGEQYF. As DNA, the CDR3 is TGCGCCAGCAGCTTGGTCGCGGGAGGTGGCGGTGAGCAGTACTTC.

The chain combines TRBV15 with TRBJ1-3; D is undetermined. Trimming removed 5 bases from V and 0 bases from J, with 11 bases in between. The CDR3 contains 15 residues. CDR1 and CDR2 (germline): LNHNV, YYDKDF (reference sequence). The CDR3 DNA follows: TGTGCCACCAGCCCCACTCCACGCTCTGGAAACACCATATATTTT. Protein product: CATSPTPRSGNTIYF.

The chain employs TRBV5-1 and TRBJ2-3, with 8 bases that match TRBD2. The trim removed 1 base at V and 5 bases at J, leaving 9 bases unmatched. Germline CDR1 SGHRS, CDR2 YFSETQ. There are 16 residues in the CDR3. The CDR3 DNA follows: TGCGCCAGCAGCTTGCAAATCGGGAGGGCCTTAGATACGCAGTATTTT. Protein product: CASSLQIGRALDTQYF.

The chain is built from TRBV4-3 and TRBJ2-2; tentatively, D is TRBD1 (6 bases). The length of the CDR3 is 16 residues. Trimming removed 0 bases at V and 0 bases at J, with 8 bases between. Germline V gene sequence: CDR1 LGHNA, CDR2 YSLEER. CDR3 protein: CASSQDRTANTGELFF. CDR3 nucleotides: TGCGCCAGCAGCCAAGATCGGACAGCGAACACCGGGGAGCTGTTTTTT.

This clone showed up just a few times. The chain links TRBV4-1 to TRBJ1-2; perhaps TRBD1 as D (5 bases). Germline V gene lookup returns CDR1 MGHRA and CDR2 YSYEKL. The CDR3 is 15 residues long. V was trimmed by 1 base and J by 0 bases, leaving 9 bases between them. This chain's CDR3 is CASSQATDANYGYTF. The DNA for the CDR3 is TGCGCCAGCAGCCAAGCGACAGACGCTAACTATGGCTACACCTTC.

The chain joins TRBV19 to TRBJ1-2; perhaps TRBD1 as D (5 bases). V lost 4 bases to trimming and J lost 4 bases, with 13 bases between them. Germline CDR1 is LNHDA and CDR2 is SQIVND (reference sequence). The CDR3 contains 14 residues. The CDR3 loop is CASSTLSGGYGYTF. For the CDR3, the DNA is TGTGCCAGTAGTACCCTCTCCGGGGGCTATGGCTACACCTTC.

The chain has TRBV5-4 and TRBJ2-2; D gene ambiguous. Between the trimmed V and J ends, which lost 0 bases and 1 base, there was a span of 7 bases. Germline V gene sequence: CDR1 SGHNT, CDR2 YYREEE (reference sequence). There are 15 residues in the CDR3. The DNA for the CDR3 is TGTGCCAGCAGCTTGGGACTGCTGAACACCGGGGAGCTGTTTTTT. Translated: CASSLGLLNTGELFF.

The V and J genes are TRBV18 and TRBJ1-1; TRBD1 might be the D (5 bases). This CDR3 spans 12 amino acids. Trimming shortened V by 5 bases and J by 5 bases, and 9 bases separated the two germline ends. Germline lookup yields CDR1 KGHSH and CDR2 LQKENI. The CDR3 DNA reads TGTGCCAGCTCATCGCAGGGAACTGAAGCTTTCTTT. Translated, it gives CASSSQGTEAFF. Supplemented by reference TRBV18 and TRBJ1-1, the full variable domain reads NAGVMQNPRHLVRRRGQEARLRCSPMKGHSHVYWYRQLPEEGLKFMVYLQKENIIDESGMPKERFSAEFPKEGPSILRIQQVVRGDSAAYFCASSSQGTEAFFGQGTRLTVV.

The rearrangement links TRBV5-1 to TRBJ2-4; a weak D match, TRBD1 (5 bases). The CDR3 has 15 residues. V was shortened by 4 bases and J by 4 bases, with 15 bases between the two germline ends. CDR1 SGHRS and CDR2 YFSETQ come from the germline V gene. DNA for the CDR3: TGCGCCAGCAGCCCCTTACAGGCGATTAAAAACATTCAGTACTTC. It encodes CASSPLQAIKNIQYF. Full variable domain (remainder filled in from reference TRBV5-1 and TRBJ2-4): KAGVTQTPRYLIKTRGQQVTLSCSPISGHRSVSWYQQTPGQGLQFLFEYFSETQRNKGNFPGRFSGRQFSNSRSEMNVSTLELGDSALYLCASSPLQAIKNIQYFGAGTRLSVL.

This clone was seen a handful of times. The chain joins TRBV7-3 to TRBJ2-2, with a weak D call TRBD1 (5 bases). The CDR3 runs 14 residues. Germline V gene sequence: CDR1 SGHTA, CDR2 FQGTGA. V was pared by 4 bases and J by 7 bases, with 13 bases between. CDR3 in DNA: TGTGCCAGCAGCTCACAGGCTAATGGCGGGGAGCTGTTTTTT. Translated, it gives CASSSQANGGELFF.